The entry below gives a single TCR beta chain sequence along with its context. There is no known antigen for this receptor. Within one base of it there is no much larger clone, and no base qualities were kept. The protocol used for the library was the immunoSEQ multiplex PCR assay. RNA was extracted from all samples and reverse transcribed into cDNA, which served as template for TCR sequencing. First-strand cDNA was synthesized using SuperScript III with a 2:1 mix of oligo-dT and random hexamers. A synthetic immune receptor repertoire was used to measure amplification bias, and any remaining bias was corrected computationally. For the original study's pipeline: Raw reads were preprocessed for error removal, and CDR3 was defined according to IMGT conventions as running from the conserved cysteine to phenylalanine. To get clonality, Shannon entropy was normalized by log2 of the number of productive unique TCRs and the result was subtracted from 1. Whether each scalp clone was CD4 or CD8 was inferred by checking scalp TCRbeta sequences against the CD4 and CD8 repertoires from sorted blood. TCRdb mirrors the immuneACCESS table, restricted to in-frame sequences. Some clones are absent from its copies; in checked studies, under half trace to an unresolved V gene, and the reason for the others is unknown. V, J and clone size are those of that table, while D and trimming were read from the DNA. Present in this sample are about 200,000 clones, roughly three fifths of which were seen just once. Of the sample, 4.5% to 6% falls within the top ten clones.

From the cysteine through the phenylalanine, the CDR3 covers 14 amino acids. The entry retains the CDR3 DNA only, 42 bases that are in frame from base 1. Trimming takes 2 bases from V and 4 bases from J, and the germline ends sit 11 bases apart. The germline V gene encodes CDR1 MRHNA and CDR2 SNTAGT. PBMCs were isolated by density centrifugation and stained for CD3, CD4 and CD8, after which CD4+ and CD8+ T cells were sorted on a FACSAria. Unaffected controls provided scalp biopsies and blood samples. This sample is part of a study of CD8+ T cells in alopecia areata (dated by TCRdb to 2016 to 2019). A note on the overall study: To study T cell clonal expansion in alopecia areata, the researchers applied high-throughput TCRbeta sequencing to both the C3H/HeJ mouse model and human patients. In humans, TCRbeta sequencing was performed on scalp tissue and on sorted CD4+ and CD8+ peripheral blood T cells from healthy controls and from patients with patchy or totalis/universalis alopecia areata. The RNA source kit depended on sample type: the PAXgene miRNA kit for fixed scalp, the miRNeasy kit for PBMCs, and the RNeasy kit for mouse skin. Scalp clonality was compared across normal scalp (n=4), patchy alopecia areata scalp (n=8), and alopecia totalis/universalis scalp (n=8). TCRbeta CDR3 regions were amplified by immunoSEQ multiplex PCR using 35 Vbeta forward and 13 Jbeta reverse primers. Findings and caveats that apply to the study as a whole: Compared with mice, TCR sequences shared between patients were less clear, possibly partly because of HLA diversity across the patient population. Compared with normal scalp, lesional scalp had higher clonality and more expanded CD8+ clones, particularly in alopecia totalis/universalis, a pattern that suggests antigenic drive. Unlike mouse skin, which is dominated by gammadelta T cells, normal human skin has resident alphabeta T cells that are also sequenced, and this complicates analysis of the scalp TCR repertoire.

Recombination linked TRBV6-4 to TRBJ1-1; confidence is insufficient to name the D gene. What was sequenced was CD8+ T cells sorted from blood. This receptor was taken from a human donor in good health. Read as DNA, the sequence is TGTGCCAGCAGTGACCTACCTGGGAGCACTGAAGCTTTCTTT. It specifies CASSDLPGSTEAFF.